This T cell receptor (beta chain) was documented in a study of T cells in Graves' hyperthyroidism and ophthalmopathy. About the research overall: Peripheral blood was acquired at first diagnosis, ahead of any therapy whatsoever.

The CDR3 regions of TCR beta were amplified from RNA transcripts. With the HTBI primer set, the TCR CDR3 went through a first round of RT-PCR. TCRdb called the multiplex PCR reads again in MiXCR, with one record for every CDR3 protein. The data hold around 600,000 distinct CDR3 sequences, with roughly 16% observed a single time. Clinical symptoms, serum thyroxine and TRAb, thyroid ultrasound and orbital computed tomography together formed the diagnostic basis. The CDR3 is 16 residues long. The V and J ends lost 4 bases and 1 base respectively, with 15 bases between them. CDR1 SGHRS and CDR2 YFSETQ come from the germline V gene.

What was sequenced was blood. The chain couples TRBV5-1 to TRBJ2-1, with D tentatively TRBD2 (6 bases). The clonotype was recovered from a woman in her thirties or forties with Graves' ophthalmopathy. DNA for the CDR3: TGCGCCAGCAGCCCCCTTTTGGCGGGGTCCTACAATGAGCAGTTCTTC. This codes for CASSPLLAGSYNEQFF.